This passage covers 25 T cell receptor beta chains from one sample sequenced in a study of response to subunit inactivated influenza vaccine. TCRdb re-analysed the RT-PCR reads in MiXCR, keeping a single row per CDR3 protein. The profile covers hundreds of thousands of distinct CDR3 sequences, with about a fifth appearing a single time and around 9.9% taken by the ten largest. This specimen was PBMCs from blood, taken around 5 days after vaccination. These receptors came from a man aged 45-65 years who received an inactivated influenza vaccine.

The chain uses TRBV27 and TRBJ1-2; tentatively, D is TRBD1 (6 bases). From germline, CDR1 is MNHEY and CDR2 SMNVEV (reference sequence). The CDR3 sequence is 12 residues long. The V end was cut by 8 bases, the J end by 2 bases, with 9 bases between. The DNA for the CDR3 is TGTGCCAGCGCGGGGGCAAACTATGGCTACACCTTC. The encoded protein is CASAGANYGYTF.

This clonotype came up a few times. The chain carries TRBV9 and TRBJ2-1; TRBD1 agrees at 10 bases. Germline CDR1 and CDR2: SGDLS and YYNGEE. This CDR3 has 16 amino acids. The J segment lost 7 bases and the V segment lost 0 bases, leaving 7 bases of the junction unmatched. The CDR3 nucleotides are TGTGCCAGCAGCGTAGCAGGGGACAGGGGTGGGAATGAGCAGTTCTTC. Translated, it gives CASSVAGDRGGNEQFF. Full variable domain (outside the CDR3, taken from reference TRBV9 and TRBJ2-1): DSGVTQTPKHLITATGQRVTLRCSPRSGDLSVYWYQQSLDQGLQFLIQYYNGEERAKGNILERFSAQQFPDLHSELNLSSLELGDSALYFCASSVAGDRGGNEQFFGPGTRLTVL.

The chain uses TRBV11-2 and TRBJ2-1; 12 nucleotides agree with TRBD1. CDR3 length equals 16 residues. Germline CDR1 is SGHAT and CDR2 is FQNNGV. V shed 6 bases, J shed 3 bases, and the junction held 6 bases outside the gene matches. As DNA, the CDR3 is TGTGCCAGCAGGAAGGGACAGGGGGCGATCTACAATGAGCAGTTCTTC. Its translation: CASRKGQGAIYNEQFF. The whole variable domain, remainder taken from reference TRBV11-2 and TRBJ2-1, is EAGVAQSPRYKIIEKRQSVAFWCNPISGHATLYWYQQILGQGPKLLIQFQNNGVVDDSQLPKDRFSAERLKGVDSTLKIQPAKLEDSAVYLCASRKGQGAIYNEQFFGPGTRLTVL.

The sample holds a few counts of this clonotype. V gene TRBV18 combines with J gene TRBJ1-2; D gene unclear. Trimming took off 0 bases at V and 8 bases at J, with 13 bases between the two ends. Germline values: CDR1 KGHSH, CDR2 LQKENI. This CDR3 has 14 residues. CDR3 sequence (DNA): TGTGCCAGCTCACCACCGTCAGTAGTGTACGGCTACACCTTC. Translated, it gives CASSPPSVVYGYTF.

The chain couples TRBV30 to TRBJ1-5; tentative D call: TRBD1 (5 bases). Germline loops: CDR1 GTSNPN, CDR2 SVGIG (reference sequence). The CDR3 totals 13 residues. The V and J ends lost 5 bases and 3 bases respectively, with 11 bases between them. DNA of the CDR3: TGTGCCTGGGCCTGGGGGGACAATCAGCCCCAGCATTTT. This codes for CAWAWGDNQPQHF.

V is TRBV6-5 and J is TRBJ1-2; TRBD1 might be the D (6 bases). Germline V gene data show CDR1 as MNHEY and CDR2 as SVGAGI. The CDR3 length is 17 residues. V was pared by 4 bases and J by 5 bases, with 23 bases between. CDR3 nucleotides: TGTGCCAGCAGTTCGCCTGACCAGGGACACTCTCATTATGGCTACACCTTC. Protein sequence: CASSSPDQGHSHYGYTF.

The rearrangement links TRBV29-1 to TRBJ2-6; D may correspond to TRBD1 or TRBD2 (6 bases each). Germline CDR1 is SQVTM and CDR2 is ANQGSEA. CDR3 size: 14 residues. V lost 6 bases to trimming and J lost 4 bases, with 13 bases between them. The CDR3 protein is CSVGGAAGANVLTF. The CDR3 DNA follows: TGCAGCGTCGGGGGCGCCGCCGGGGCCAACGTCCTGACTTTC. The whole variable domain, filled in from reference TRBV29-1 and TRBJ2-6, reads SAVISQKPSRDICQRGTSLTIQCQVDSQVTMMFWYRQQPGQSLTLIATANQGSEATYESGFVIDKFPISRPNLTFSTLTVSNMSPEDSSIYLCSVGGAAGANVLTFGAGSRLTVL.

This clonotype has just a few counts. V usage is TRBV10-3 and J usage is TRBJ2-1; 14 nucleotides match TRBD2. CDR1 is ENHRY and CDR2 is SYGVKD in the germline V gene. V gave up 9 bases and J gave up 1 base; unmatched junction bases: 8. CDR3 length: 17 residues. The CDR3 bases are TGTGCCATGGCGGGACTAGCGGGAGTCGGGTCCTACAATGAGCAGTTCTTC. Encoded protein: CAMAGLAGVGSYNEQFF.

The J gene is TRBJ1-1, the V gene TRBV5-1, with D perhaps TRBD1 (5 bases). CDR3 length: 14 residues. Per germline, CDR1 SGHRS and CDR2 YFSETQ. Between the trimmed V and J ends, which lost 5 bases and 4 bases, there was a span of 15 bases. The CDR3 bases are TGCGCCAGCAGACCCAGGGAATCGGTCACTGAAGCTTTCTTT. Translation: CASRPRESVTEAFF.

This clonotype showed up many times. V gene TRBV7-9 combines with J gene TRBJ2-1; D perhaps matches TRBD1 (5 bases). V was trimmed by 4 bases and J by 7 bases, leaving 8 bases between them. Germline CDR1 reads SEHNR; CDR2 reads FQNEAQ (reference sequence). The CDR3 covers 12 residues. The CDR3, as DNA: TGTGCCAGCAGCTCCAGGGTTAATGAGCAGTTCTTC. The encoded protein is CASSSRVNEQFF.

This clonotype has just a few counts. The CDR3 DNA follows: TGCAGTGCTAGACCTAGGATGCGGACTCAAGAGACCCAGTACTTC. As protein: CSARPRMRTQETQYF. The chain carries TRBV20-1 and TRBJ2-5, with D maybe TRBD2 (5 bases). This CDR3 region has 15 residues. V was clipped by 2 bases and J by 2 bases, with 15 bases between them. The germline gives CDR1 DFQATT, CDR2 SNEGSKA (reference sequence).

This clonotype showed up just a few times. The CDR3 DNA sequence: TGTGCCAGCAGAGAACAGGGGGCTTGGACCGGGGAGCTGTTTTTT. This sequence encodes CASREQGAWTGELFF. This sequence joins TRBV6-1 and TRBJ2-2, with 9 bases fitting TRBD1. The CDR3 is 15 residues long. V gave up 6 bases and J gave up 5 bases; unmatched junction bases: 7. Germline V CDR1 and CDR2: MNHNS, SASEGT.

This clonotype was observed a handful of times. This sequence joins TRBV25-1 and TRBJ2-3, with 7 nucleotides matching TRBD1. CDR1 is MGHDK and CDR2 is SYGVNS in the germline V gene. This CDR3 is 16 amino acids long. V shed 5 bases and J 2 bases; nucleotides not matched to a gene: 10. CDR3 loop: CASSSSRDSPTDTQYF. DNA for the CDR3: TGTGCCAGCAGTTCGTCTAGGGACAGTCCCACAGATACGCAGTATTTT.

The V gene is TRBV9, the J gene TRBJ2-3; the D gene is possibly TRBD2 (5 bases). With 5 bases removed from V and 1 base from J, the gap between germline ends came to 20 bases. This CDR3 is 17 amino acids long. The germline CDR1 and CDR2 sequences are SGDLS and YYNGEE. The CDR3 nucleotides read TGTGCCAGCAGTCCCGCCGCGACGGGGTTCGGCACAGATACGCAGTATTTT. This sequence encodes CASSPAATGFGTDTQYF.

This chain links TRBV6-1 with TRBJ1-2; D remains unclear. The CDR3 spans 13 residues. Germline-derived CDR1 and CDR2 are MNHNS and SASEGT. Trimming took 7 bases from V and 8 from J, leaving 17 bases between them. The CDR3 nucleotides read TGTGCCAGCATCTATACCCTGGTTGGGGGCTACACCTTC. Residues: CASIYTLVGGYTF.

The chain employs TRBV4-3 and TRBJ2-3; D is unclear. The germline CDR1 and CDR2 sequences are LGHNA and YSLEER. V shed 0 bases and J shed 0 bases, with 10 bases lying between them. This CDR3 comprises 16 residues. The CDR3 sequence: CASSQDGETSTDTQYF. The DNA for the CDR3 is TGCGCCAGCAGCCAAGATGGAGAGACTAGCACAGATACGCAGTATTTT.

The genes are TRBV6-1 and TRBJ1-6; 7 nucleotides line up with TRBD1. CDR1 MNHNS and CDR2 SASEGT come from the germline V gene. V dropped 6 bases and J dropped 9; count of bases not matched to a gene: 5. CDR3 length equals 13 residues. The CDR3 DNA reads as TGTGCCAGCAGGCAAAACAGGGGTTCACCCCTCCACTTT. This gives the protein CASRQNRGSPLHF.

In this sample, this clonotype turned up a few times. The chain combines TRBV30 with TRBJ1-2, with 10 bases fitting TRBD1. Germline CDR1 GTSNPN, CDR2 SVGIG (reference sequence). CDR3 length: 14 amino acids. V gave up 5 bases and J gave up 7 bases; unmatched junction bases: 10. This CDR3 reads CAWSRGQGYGGYTF. The CDR3 DNA is TGTGCCTGGTCTAGGGGACAGGGGTACGGTGGCTACACCTTC. The full variable domain, with the rest looked up from reference TRBV30 and TRBJ1-2, is SQTIHQWPATLVQPVGSPLSLECTVEGTSNPNLYWYRQAAGRGLQLLFYSVGIGQISSEVPQNLSASRPQDRQFILSSKKLLLSDSGFYLCAWSRGQGYGGYTFGSGTRLTVV.

This clonotype has a count of ten or more. The V and J genes are TRBV5-5 and TRBJ2-2; 7 positions agree with TRBD2. CDR3 length equals 15 residues. The trim removed 0 bases at V and 3 bases at J, leaving 2 bases unmatched. Germline-derived CDR1 and CDR2 are SGHKS and YYEKEE (reference sequence). CDR3 in amino acids: CASSLASGDTGELFF. CDR3 coding DNA: TGTGCCAGCAGCTTGGCAAGCGGGGACACCGGGGAGCTGTTTTTT.

The CDR3 sequence: CASSSGQVSGNTIYF. Here the CDR3 DNA reads TGTGCCAGCAGTTCCGGACAGGTCTCTGGAAACACCATATATTTT. The gene calls are TRBV6-2 or TRBV6-3 and TRBJ1-3, with 7 nucleotides matching TRBD1. Per the germline V gene, CDR1 is MNHEY and CDR2 is SVGEGT. J was trimmed by 0 bases and V by 4 bases; bases with no gene match: 3. The CDR3 consists of 15 residues.

This clonotype was counted a few times. The chain recombines TRBV10-3 with TRBJ2-3; 7 nucleotides line up with TRBD2. Germline lookup yields CDR1 ENHRY and CDR2 SYGVKD. CDR3 length: 15 amino acids. J gave up 0 bases and V 6 bases, and 6 bases lay outside the gene matches. CDR3 sequence reads: CAIRPGLVSTDTQYF. In DNA, the CDR3 is TGTGCCATCAGGCCTGGACTAGTTAGCACAGATACGCAGTATTTT.

This clonotype occurred once. The V gene is TRBV18, the J gene TRBJ2-7; possibly TRBD1 for D (8 bases). This CDR3 contains 15 residues. Germline V lookup: CDR1 KGHSH, CDR2 LQKENI. Trimming took off 3 bases at V and 4 bases at J, with 16 bases between the two ends. CDR3 residues: CASSPTGASGYEQYF. CDR3 nucleotides: TGTGCCAGCTCACCGACAGGGGCTAGCGGATACGAGCAGTACTTC.

V usage is TRBV10-3 and J usage is TRBJ2-3, with D unclear. V dropped 5 bases and J dropped 3 bases, with 6 bases sitting between them. The CDR3 is made up of 12 amino acids. Germline lookup yields CDR1 ENHRY and CDR2 SYGVKD. In DNA, the CDR3 is TGTGCCATCAGTCCCGAGACAGATACGCAGTATTTT. Protein product: CAISPETDTQYF.

The chain carries TRBV20-1 and TRBJ2-1, with D perhaps TRBD2 (5 bases). Germline-derived CDR1 and CDR2 are DFQATT and SNEGSKA (reference sequence). There are 16 residues in the CDR3. The V end was cut by 0 bases, the J end by 0 bases, with 12 bases between. The CDR3 DNA follows: TGCAGTGCTAGAGAGAGGGAACTACACTCCTACAATGAGCAGTTCTTC. Translation gives CSARERELHSYNEQFF.

This clonotype was counted ten times or more. The chain employs TRBV15 and TRBJ2-1; the D gene is possibly TRBD2 (5 bases). The V gene's germline CDR1 is LNHNV and CDR2 YYDKDF (reference sequence). Trimming shortened V by 0 bases and J by 1 base, and 7 bases separated the two germline ends. CDR3 size: 15 residues. The CDR3 DNA is TGTGCCACCAGCAGAGACCCGGGATCCTACAATGAGCAGTTCTTC. This sequence encodes CATSRDPGSYNEQFF.